The next 29 T cell receptor beta chains were all read from a single sample in a study of blood T cell repertoires in COVID-19. Assay used: immunoSEQ multiplex PCR; TCRdb lists only in-frame clones, some missing. The table has tens of thousands of clones, about four fifths seen once. The specimen sequenced was peripheral blood. These receptor sequences come from an elderly man with COVID-19, enrolled during active disease.

The chain is built from TRBV6-5 and TRBJ1-6; D call uncertain. V gave up 5 bases and J gave up 6 bases, with 14 bases separating them. The CDR3 runs to 15 residues. Germline V lookup: CDR1 MNHEY, CDR2 SVGAGI. The CDR3 bases are TGTGCCAGCAGTACGGTCCGTTCGGGTAATTCACCCCTCCACTTT. It encodes CASSTVRSGNSPLHF.

J is TRBJ1-5 and V is TRBV11-2; TRBD1 matches 7 bases. The trim removed 0 bases at V and 5 bases at J, leaving 4 bases unmatched. The CDR3 has 15 residues. CDR1 and CDR2 (germline): SGHAT, FQNNGV. The CDR3 region is CASSLDGTGDQPQHF. CDR3 coding DNA: TGTGCCAGCAGCTTAGATGGCACAGGGGATCAGCCCCAGCATTTT.

This chain joins TRBV5-4 and TRBJ2-3; D is unresolved. Trimming removed 0 bases at V and 9 bases at J, with 5 bases between. The germline gives CDR1 SGHNT, CDR2 YYREEE (reference sequence). The CDR3 runs 11 residues. The CDR3 loop reads CASSLDSTQYF. Here the CDR3 DNA reads TGTGCCAGCAGCTTGGACTCAACGCAGTATTTT.

V and J are TRBV7-9 and TRBJ1-5; 7 nucleotides align to TRBD1. After removal of 8 bases from V and 5 bases from J, the junction contained 3 bases not matched to a gene. This CDR3 comprises 12 residues. Per germline, CDR1 SEHNR and CDR2 FQNEAQ (reference sequence). The CDR3 sequence is CASRQGDQPQHF. In DNA form, the CDR3 reads TGTGCCAGCCGACAGGGAGATCAGCCCCAGCATTTT. The full variable domain, completed using reference TRBV7-9 and TRBJ1-5, is DTGVSQNPRHKITKRGQNVTFRCDPISEHNRLYWYRQTLGQGPEFLTYFQNEAQLEKSRLLSDRFSAERPKGSFSTLEIQRTEQGDSAMYLCASRQGDQPQHFGDGTRLSIL.

V and J are TRBV11-2 and TRBJ2-3, with 8 bases lining up with TRBD2. The CDR3 runs 14 residues. Germline values: CDR1 SGHAT, CDR2 FQNNGV. The junction had 5 bases not matched to a gene; V was cut back by 3 bases and J by 6 bases. CDR3: CASSFLGGRDTQYF. For the CDR3, the DNA is TGTGCCAGCAGCTTCTTAGGCGGGAGGGATACGCAGTATTTT. Using reference TRBV11-2 and TRBJ2-3 for the parts outside the CDR3, the full variable domain is EAGVAQSPRYKIIEKRQSVAFWCNPISGHATLYWYQQILGQGPKLLIQFQNNGVVDDSQLPKDRFSAERLKGVDSTLKIQPAKLEDSAVYLCASSFLGGRDTQYFGPGTRLTVL.

The rearrangement links TRBV4-1 to TRBJ2-3, with 10 positions matching TRBD2. CDR1 MGHRA and CDR2 YSYEKL come from the germline V gene. Germline trimming cut 0 bases from V and 2 bases from J; bases unmatched to any gene: 8. The CDR3 loop spans 18 amino acids. The CDR3 loop is CASSQEGASGGITDTQYF. DNA for the CDR3: TGCGCCAGCAGCCAAGAAGGGGCTAGCGGGGGAATCACAGATACGCAGTATTTT.

The CDR3 nucleotides read TGTGCCAGCAGCTTCAAACAGGGGACCGGGGAGCTGTTTTTT. It encodes CASSFKQGTGELFF. The chain couples TRBV11-2 to TRBJ2-2; 7 nucleotides match TRBD1. Germline-derived CDR1 and CDR2 are SGHAT and FQNNGV. The CDR3 is 14 amino acids. V lost 3 bases to trimming and J lost 5 bases; unmatched junction nucleotides: 3.

In its sample, this clone was seen once. The chain's CDR3 is CASIGQGYNEQFF. CDR3 in DNA: TGTGCCAGCATCGGACAGGGCTACAATGAGCAGTTCTTC. The J gene is TRBJ2-1, the V gene TRBV6-5; TRBD1 matches at 8 bases. V lost 7 bases, J lost 3 bases, and 2 bases stayed unmatched. The germline V gene encodes CDR1 MNHEY and CDR2 SVGAGI. The CDR3 has 13 residues.

The J gene is TRBJ1-1, the V gene TRBV5-1, with 11 bases identical to TRBD1. The trim removed 3 bases at V and 5 bases at J, leaving 9 bases unmatched. CDR1 and CDR2 from the germline V gene are SGHRS and YFSETQ. This CDR3 is built from 16 residues. The CDR3 bases are TGCGCCAGCAGCTCTGGACAGGGGGCGAGATGGACTGAAGCTTTCTTT. Translating it yields CASSSGQGARWTEAFF.

V is TRBV5-5 and J is TRBJ2-7; perhaps TRBD1 as D (7 bases). The germline V and J ends were trimmed by 0 bases and 1 base, with 8 bases remaining between them. Germline V gene data show CDR1 as SGHKS and CDR2 as YYEKEE (reference sequence). The CDR3 sequence is 14 residues long. As DNA, the CDR3 is TGTGCCAGCAGCTTGGCAGGGGGGTCCTACGAGCAGTACTTC. Amino acid sequence: CASSLAGGSYEQYF.

This chain connects TRBV28 to TRBJ1-3; 9 positions agree with TRBD1. CDR3 size: 15 residues. Per the germline V gene, CDR1 is MDHEN and CDR2 is SYDVKM. V lost 4 bases and J lost 5; bases outside the gene matches: 6. The CDR3 sequence: CASSSPGQGRNTIYF. As DNA, the CDR3 is TGTGCCAGCAGTTCCCCGGGACAGGGAAGAAACACCATATATTTT.

V and J are TRBV29-1 and TRBJ1-2; 7 nucleotides match TRBD1. CDR1 and CDR2 (germline): SQVTM, ANQGSEA. Germline trimming cut 3 bases from V and 4 bases from J; bases unmatched to any gene: 11. The CDR3 totals 15 residues. DNA for the CDR3: TGCAGCGTTGATAGGCCCGGGACAGAGTCCTATGGCTACACCTTC. Its translation: CSVDRPGTESYGYTF.

The genes are TRBV2 and TRBJ2-7, with TRBD1 matching over 10 bases. CDR1 and CDR2 (germline): SNHLY, FYNNEI. The CDR3 runs to 14 residues. Trimming at V came to 6 bases and at J to 7 bases, leaving 9 bases not matched to a gene. This CDR3 is CASSPQTGGEEQYF. CDR3 in DNA: TGTGCCAGCAGCCCTCAGACAGGGGGCGAAGAGCAGTACTTC.

The chain joins TRBV2 to TRBJ1-1; 12 bases fit TRBD1. The CDR3 length is 14 residues. J was trimmed by 5 bases and V by 4 bases; bases with no gene match: 2. From germline, CDR1 is SNHLY and CDR2 FYNNEI. For the CDR3, the DNA is TGTGCCAGCAGTGGGGACAGGGGGCAGACTGAAGCTTTCTTT. Protein: CASSGDRGQTEAFF.

In this sample, this clone turned up once. This chain uses TRBV28 with TRBJ1-5; TRBD1 matches 8 bases. The CDR3 consists of 15 residues. Germline loops: CDR1 MDHEN, CDR2 SYDVKM. Trimming removed 2 bases from V and 3 bases from J; junction bases left unmatched: 3. The CDR3 coding sequence is TGTGCCAGCAGTTTAGACAGGGGATTCAATCAGCCCCAGCATTTT. Its protein product is CASSLDRGFNQPQHF.

The chain's CDR3 is CASSGVAGGSSYNEQFF. CDR3 nucleotides: TGTGCCAGCAGTGGGGTAGCGGGGGGGAGCTCCTACAATGAGCAGTTCTTC. The chain links TRBV11-2 to TRBJ2-1; 11 positions agree with TRBD2. J lost 0 bases, V lost 6 bases, and 7 bases had no gene match. Germline assignment: CDR1 SGHAT and CDR2 FQNNGV. This CDR3 spans 17 amino acids.

This clone was seen more than once but under ten times. The chain couples TRBV29-1 to TRBJ2-7, with D possibly being TRBD2 (5 bases). V shed 6 bases and J shed 7 bases, with 22 bases lying between them. Germline-derived CDR1 and CDR2 are SQVTM and ANQGSEA. The CDR3 loop spans 14 amino acids. Here the CDR3 DNA reads TGCAGCGTGCCTGATGGACGCCTTGGCGGGGAGCAGTACTTC. Translation gives CSVPDGRLGGEQYF.

The CDR3 DNA reads as TGTGCCAGCAGCCCCTCGGACAGGGGAATCGGCTACACCTTC. Amino acid sequence: CASSPSDRGIGYTF. The V gene is TRBV6-5, the J gene TRBJ1-2; TRBD1 agrees at 9 bases. From germline, CDR1 is MNHEY and CDR2 SVGAGI. Trimming cost V 6 bases and J 8 bases; bases outside gene matches: 10. The CDR3 is 14 amino acids.

This chain uses TRBV12-3 or TRBV12-4 with TRBJ1-1; maybe TRBD1 (5 bases). V dropped 2 bases and J dropped 1 base, with 5 bases sitting between them. The CDR3 totals 13 residues. The CDR3 here is CASSLRGNTEAFF. CDR3 sequence (DNA): TGTGCCAGCAGTTTAAGGGGGAACACTGAAGCTTTCTTT.

This chain joins TRBV18 and TRBJ2-4, with 7 nucleotides matching TRBD1. The CDR3 is 18 amino acids. Trimming removed 3 bases from V and 0 bases from J; junction bases left unmatched: 11. Per the germline V gene, CDR1 is KGHSH and CDR2 is LQKENI. DNA of the CDR3: TGTGCCAGCTCACCGGGGCTGAGGACAGGTCTAGCCAAAAACATTCAGTACTTC. The encoded protein is CASSPGLRTGLAKNIQYF. The whole variable domain, filled in from reference TRBV18 and TRBJ2-4, reads NAGVMQNPRHLVRRRGQEARLRCSPMKGHSHVYWYRQLPEEGLKFMVYLQKENIIDESGMPKERFSAEFPKEGPSILRIQQVVRGDSAAYFCASSPGLRTGLAKNIQYFGAGTRLSVL.

The chain combines TRBV5-4 with TRBJ1-4; tentatively, D is TRBD1 (5 bases). CDR1 is SGHNT and CDR2 is YYREEE in the germline V gene (reference sequence). The CDR3 length is 15 residues. V lost 2 bases to trimming and J lost 0 bases, with 8 bases between them. CDR3 DNA sequence: TGTGCCAGCAGCTTCGACAGTGCAACTAATGAAAAACTGTTTTTT. Its protein product is CASSFDSATNEKLFF.

The chain joins TRBV20-1 to TRBJ2-2; TRBD2 is a possible D gene (6 bases). The V gene's germline CDR1 is DFQATT and CDR2 SNEGSKA (reference sequence). Trimming cost V 3 bases and J 0 bases, with 11 bases left between them. CDR3 size: 15 residues. In nucleotides, the CDR3 is TGCAGTGCTAGTCGGGCGGGGCCGAACACCGGGGAGCTGTTTTTT. It yields the protein CSASRAGPNTGELFF.

The chain uses TRBV19 and TRBJ1-6, with D perhaps matching TRBD1 (6 bases). V was clipped by 2 bases and J by 6 bases, with 8 bases between them. Germline V gene data show CDR1 as LNHDA and CDR2 as SQIVND (reference sequence). The CDR3 length is 14 residues. The CDR3 is CASSIMGANSPLHF. In DNA form, the CDR3 reads TGTGCCAGTAGTATAATGGGGGCTAATTCACCCCTCCACTTT.

V is TRBV20-1 and J is TRBJ1-1, with TRBD1 matching 8 bases. The CDR3 is 14 amino acids. Germline CDR1 is DFQATT and CDR2 is SNEGSKA (reference sequence). J gave up 4 bases and V 3 bases, and 7 bases lay outside the gene matches. CDR3 nucleotide sequence: TGCAGTGCTAGTCAGGGGGCCAGGGGCACTGAAGCTTTCTTT. This translates into CSASQGARGTEAFF.

The rearrangement joins TRBV2 to TRBJ1-1, with 8 bases matching TRBD1. Germline assignment: CDR1 SNHLY and CDR2 FYNNEI. This CDR3 region has 14 residues. With V trimmed by 6 bases and J by 3 bases, 6 bases remained unmatched. The DNA for the CDR3 is TGTGCCAGCAGCCCCGGACAGGGCGACACTGAAGCTTTCTTT. The encoded protein is CASSPGQGDTEAFF. Together with reference TRBV2 and TRBJ1-1, the CDR3 gives the full variable domain: EPEVTQTPSHQVTQMGQEVILRCVPISNHLYFYWYRQILGQKVEFLVSFYNNEISEKSEIFDDQFSVERPDGSNFTLKIRSTKLEDSAMYFCASSPGQGDTEAFFGQGTRLTVV.

This chain joins TRBV2 and TRBJ2-1; 11 positions match TRBD2. From germline, CDR1 is SNHLY and CDR2 FYNNEI. Trimming cost V 2 bases and J 6 bases; bases outside gene matches: 0. CDR3 length: 14 amino acids. This chain's CDR3 is CASSETSGSNEQFF. The CDR3 nucleotides read TGTGCCAGCAGTGAAACTAGCGGGAGCAATGAGCAGTTCTTC. The full variable domain, in which reference TRBV2 and TRBJ2-1 provide the parts outside the CDR3, is EPEVTQTPSHQVTQMGQEVILRCVPISNHLYFYWYRQILGQKVEFLVSFYNNEISEKSEIFDDQFSVERPDGSNFTLKIRSTKLEDSAMYFCASSETSGSNEQFFGPGTRLTVL.

The chain recombines TRBV5-6 with TRBJ2-7; 7 bases are a match to TRBD2. Germline V lookup: CDR1 SGHDT, CDR2 YYEEEE. V lost 4 bases, J lost 4 bases, and 11 bases stayed unmatched. The CDR3 has 15 amino acids. For the CDR3, the DNA is TGTGCCAGCAGCCCCGTAGGTGGGGGGGAGTACGAGCAGTACTTC. Protein product: CASSPVGGGEYEQYF.

V gene TRBV6-4 combines with J gene TRBJ1-1; 8 bases match TRBD1. CDR1 MRHNA and CDR2 SNTAGT come from the germline V gene. The junction had 19 bases not matched to a gene; V was cut back by 6 bases and J by 4 bases. The CDR3 covers 18 residues. The chain's CDR3 is CASRERWGQGARGTEAFF. The DNA for the CDR3 is TGTGCCAGCAGAGAACGATGGGGGCAGGGGGCGAGAGGCACTGAAGCTTTCTTT.

In this sample, this clone turned up a few times. The chain joins TRBV19 to TRBJ2-5; 10 bases agree with TRBD1. CDR3 length equals 15 residues. CDR1 is LNHDA, CDR2 SQIVND, per germline (reference sequence). Trimming cost V 6 bases and J 1 base; bases outside gene matches: 5. The CDR3 sequence: CASRTTGGGQETQYF. CDR3 nucleotide sequence: TGTGCCAGTAGGACGACAGGGGGCGGCCAAGAGACCCAGTACTTC.